The sequence of this T cell receptor beta chain was determined in a study of cytomegalovirus exposure and HLA in healthy donors. PCR primers comprised 60 Vbeta and 13 Jbeta primers. TCRdb keeps only in-frame clones here, not all; method: immunoSEQ multiplex PCR. The data hold around 67,000 clones, with roughly 66% observed a single time. Within the sample, this clone is medium-sized. Other DNA sequences in this sample translate to the same CDR3. The CDR3 is 13 amino acids. Between the trimmed V and J ends, which lost 5 bases and 4 bases, there was a span of 10 bases. Germline V gives CDR1 SEHNR, CDR2 FQNEAQ (reference sequence).

The source material was PBMCs. This clonotype was sampled from a woman aged 50 to 60 in good health and CMV-seronegative. The chain is built from TRBV7-9 and TRBJ2-3; the D gene is possibly TRBD2 (5 bases). The CDR3 nucleotides read TGTGCCAGCAGCCCCCGAGGGCCAGATACGCAGTATTTT. As protein: CASSPRGPDTQYF.